In its sample, the clone carrying this T cell receptor (beta chain) was seen many times. Amplification yielded TCR beta CDR3 regions, with RNA transcripts as the source. TCR CDR3 regions were first amplified by RT-PCR with HTBI primers. TCRdb used MiXCR to reprocess the multiplex PCR reads, holding one entry per CDR3 protein. The table has 300,000 to 500,000 distinct CDR3 sequences, roughly 13% seen once. The data were taken from a study of T cells in Graves' hyperthyroidism and ophthalmopathy. Active moderate-to-severe ophthalmopathy, Clinical Activity Score at least 3, NOSPECS at least 4, under 3 months' duration. Fresh 10 ml peripheral blood yielded PBMCs. This CDR3 spans 15 amino acids. Trimming cost V 5 bases and J 1 base, with 14 bases left between them. Germline-derived CDR1 and CDR2 are SEHNR and FQNEAQ (reference sequence).

This TCR derives from a man aged 45 to 65 with Graves' ophthalmopathy. What was sequenced was blood. V is TRBV7-9 and J is TRBJ1-1; weak D call: TRBD1 (5 bases). The CDR3 DNA reads as TGTGCCAGCAGCCCCGGCGGGACCGGGAACACTGAAGCTTTCTTT. Protein: CASSPGGTGNTEAFF.